Following are 19 T cell receptor beta chains from one sample sequenced in a study of cytomegalovirus exposure and HLA in healthy donors. The PCR made use of 60 Vbeta and 13 Jbeta primers. The assay was immunoSEQ multiplex PCR, and TCRdb's table has in-frame clones only and misses some. The table records 150,000 or so clones, approximately 80% of them present only once. Sequencing was done on a sample of PBMCs. These receptors were collected from a man in his thirties or forties in good health and CMV-seropositive.

In this sample, this clone turned up once. The rearrangement links TRBV28 to TRBJ1-1, with a tentative D call TRBD1 (6 bases). Germline loops: CDR1 MDHEN, CDR2 SYDVKM. This CDR3 has 11 amino acids. The ends were cut back, 8 bases at V and 11 bases at J, with 15 bases in the middle. The DNA for the CDR3 is TGTGCCAGCTCCACAGGGAGGGACGCTTTCTTT. Translated: CASSTGRDAFF.

This chain connects TRBV5-1 to TRBJ1-1, with D hard to call. The ends were cut back, 3 bases at V and 1 base at J, with 13 bases in the middle. The CDR3 is 15 residues long. Germline assignment: CDR1 SGHRS and CDR2 YFSETQ. The CDR3 is CASSSFGDGNTEAFF. As DNA, the CDR3 is TGCGCCAGCAGCTCTTTCGGGGATGGGAACACTGAAGCTTTCTTT. Full variable domain (rest looked up from reference TRBV5-1 and TRBJ1-1): KAGVTQTPRYLIKTRGQQVTLSCSPISGHRSVSWYQQTPGQGLQFLFEYFSETQRNKGNFPGRFSGRQFSNSRSEMNVSTLELGDSALYLCASSSFGDGNTEAFFGQGTRLTVV.

The genes are TRBV9 and TRBJ2-1; 10 nucleotides agree with TRBD2. Losses at the gene ends were 3 bases for V and 7 bases for J; bases not matched to a gene: 10. The CDR3 has 16 amino acids. The germline V gene has CDR1 SGDLS and CDR2 YYNGEE. Here the CDR3 DNA reads TGTGCCAGCAGCGACGCGCTAGCGGGAGTACAAAATGAGCAGTTCTTC. It codes for CASSDALAGVQNEQFF.

This clone has just a few counts. CDR3 region: CSVEGEEGSVYGYTF. Written as DNA, the CDR3 is TGCAGCGTTGAAGGGGAGGAGGGTTCGGTCTATGGCTACACCTTC. This chain joins TRBV29-1 and TRBJ1-2; D is unclear. The V gene lost 1 base and the J gene lost 4 bases, with 16 bases spanning the gap. Per the germline V gene, CDR1 is SQVTM and CDR2 is ANQGSEA. The CDR3 is 15 residues long.

This rearrangement joins TRBV5-1 to TRBJ2-5; 8 bases line up with TRBD1. V lost 2 bases to trimming and J lost 1 base; unmatched junction nucleotides: 1. This CDR3 region has 14 residues. In germline, CDR1 is SGHRS, CDR2 YFSETQ. The CDR3 here is CASSFTGGQETQYF. In DNA form, the CDR3 reads TGCGCCAGCAGCTTTACAGGGGGCCAAGAGACCCAGTACTTC.

The rearrangement uses TRBV10-3 and TRBJ1-2, with 7 bases lining up with TRBD1. J lost 1 base, V lost 6 bases, and 8 bases had no gene match. This CDR3 spans 15 amino acids. CDR1 is ENHRY, CDR2 SYGVKD, per germline. The CDR3 sequence is CAIRVRDRFNYGYTF. The DNA for the CDR3 is TGTGCCATCAGAGTCCGGGACAGATTTAACTATGGCTACACCTTC.

This chain joins TRBV5-1 and TRBJ2-5, with 8 positions matching TRBD1. V was pared by 0 bases and J by 4 bases, with 5 bases of the junction left unmatched. Germline V gene lookup returns CDR1 SGHRS and CDR2 YFSETQ. The CDR3 is 15 residues long. This CDR3 reads CASSLVLDRGETQYF. Written as DNA, the CDR3 is TGCGCCAGCAGCTTGGTCCTAGACAGGGGAGAGACCCAGTACTTC.

V and J are TRBV19 and TRBJ2-3, with D possibly matching TRBD1 (6 bases). V shed 5 bases and J shed 3 bases, with 9 bases lying between them. The CDR3 has 13 amino acids. Germline V lookup: CDR1 LNHDA, CDR2 SQIVND (reference sequence). Here the CDR3 DNA reads TGTGCCAGTAGTCACAGGGAGACAGATACGCAGTATTTT. It translates to CASSHRETDTQYF.

This chain joins TRBV6-1 and TRBJ1-2; D is perhaps TRBD1 (6 bases). Germline V gene data show CDR1 as MNHNS and CDR2 as SASEGT. The CDR3 has 13 residues. Trimming stripped 4 bases from V and 4 bases from J, with 10 bases between. The CDR3 sequence is CASSADSPYGYTF. The DNA of the CDR3 is TGTGCCAGCAGTGCGGACAGTCCCTATGGCTACACCTTC.

This sequence joins TRBV5-4 and TRBJ2-1; possible D gene TRBD2, 5 bases. The CDR3 runs to 13 residues. Trimming pared 6 bases from V and 0 bases from J, leaving 7 bases between. CDR1 SGHNT and CDR2 YYREEE come from the germline V gene (reference sequence). The CDR3 DNA is TGTGCCAGCAAAGCGGACTCCTACAATGAGCAGTTCTTC. Protein sequence: CASKADSYNEQFF.

The rearrangement links TRBV7-2 to TRBJ1-1, with 7 nucleotides matching TRBD1. In germline, CDR1 is SGHTA, CDR2 FQGNSA. This CDR3 is built from 15 residues. V gave up 4 bases and J gave up 4 bases; unmatched junction bases: 9. CDR3 region: CASSYGGQKGTEAFF. CDR3 DNA: TGTGCCAGCAGCTACGGGGGACAGAAAGGCACTGAAGCTTTCTTT.

This clone was observed a few times. CDR3 loop: CASTLTGPGHPNTEAFF. The CDR3 DNA follows: TGTGCCAGCACCCTGACTGGCCCGGGACACCCGAACACTGAAGCTTTCTTT. The rearrangement links TRBV11-3 to TRBJ1-1, with D possibly being TRBD1 (6 bases). Germline CDR1 SGHNT, CDR2 YENEEA. V was shortened by 7 bases and J by 1 base, with 22 bases between the two germline ends. This CDR3 is built from 17 residues.

This chain joins TRBV19 and TRBJ1-5; D is ambiguous. Germline loops: CDR1 LNHDA, CDR2 SQIVND (reference sequence). The germline V and J ends were trimmed by 1 base and 4 bases, with 8 bases remaining between them. CDR3 length: 14 residues. In DNA form, the CDR3 reads TGTGCCAGTAGTATAGCTGGCGGGAATCAGCCCCAGCATTTT. Amino acids: CASSIAGGNQPQHF.

Worth noting for this clone: This CDR3 is also generated by other DNA sequences in the sample. The chain has TRBV28 and TRBJ1-1; D call uncertain. The CDR3 loop spans 12 amino acids. V lost 3 bases to trimming and J lost 5 bases, with 7 bases between them. CDR1 is MDHEN and CDR2 is SYDVKM in the germline V gene. The CDR3 is CASSLEGTEAFF. The CDR3 bases are TGTGCCAGCAGTTTGGAGGGAACTGAAGCTTTCTTT.

The V gene is TRBV6-1, the J gene TRBJ2-2; 7 bases fit TRBD2. V was clipped by 6 bases and J by 0 bases; unmatched bases: 4. Germline CDR1 reads MNHNS; CDR2 reads SASEGT. The length of the CDR3 is 15 residues. CDR3 residues: CASSLGLANTGELFF. DNA of the CDR3: TGTGCCAGCAGCCTTGGACTAGCGAACACCGGGGAGCTGTTTTTT.

The chain carries TRBV7-6 and TRBJ2-7, with TRBD2 matching 9 bases. V was pared by 1 base and J by 1 base, with 2 bases of the junction left unmatched. The CDR3 runs 15 residues. Germline CDR1 is SGHVS and CDR2 is FNYEAQ. The CDR3: CASSLGGLASYEQYF. The CDR3 DNA reads as TGTGCCAGCAGCTTAGGGGGACTAGCTTCCTACGAGCAGTACTTC. The full variable domain, completed using reference TRBV7-6 and TRBJ2-7, is GAGVSQSPRYKVTKRGQDVALRCDPISGHVSLYWYRQALGQGPEFLTYFNYEAQQDKSGLPNDRFSAERPEGSISTLTIQRTEQRDSAMYRCASSLGGLASYEQYFGPGTRLTVT.

V is TRBV16 and J is TRBJ2-1; 7 bases are a match to TRBD1. CDR1 and CDR2 from the germline V gene are KGHSY and FQNENV. The CDR3 sequence is 11 residues long. With V trimmed by 7 bases and J by 6 bases, 0 bases remained unmatched. CDR3 nucleotides: TGTGCCAGCAACAGGGGCAATGAGCAGTTCTTC. As protein: CASNRGNEQFF.

The chain combines TRBV7-8 with TRBJ1-3, with D tentatively TRBD1 (5 bases). The CDR3 consists of 16 residues. V dropped 5 bases and J dropped 3 bases, with 17 bases sitting between them. The germline V gene encodes CDR1 SGHVS and CDR2 FQNEAQ. CDR3 DNA: TGTGCCAGCAGCCCAAGGAGGGGCTTAAGTGGAAACACCATATATTTT. It encodes CASSPRRGLSGNTIYF. Supplemented by reference TRBV7-8 and TRBJ1-3, the full variable domain reads GAGVSQSPRYKVAKRGQDVALRCDPISGHVSLFWYQQALGQGPEFLTYFQNEAQLDKSGLPSDRFFAERPEGSVSTLKIQRTQQEDSAVYLCASSPRRGLSGNTIYFGEGSWLTVV.

This clone was seen a single time. The rearrangement links TRBV5-1 to TRBJ2-5; a possible D gene is TRBD1 (5 bases). With the DNA end fitting TRBJ2-7 better, the J assignment may be wrong. The germline V gene has CDR1 SGHRS and CDR2 YFSETQ. The CDR3 consists of 16 residues. This chain's CDR3 is CASSLQGPGTPYEQYF. The CDR3, as DNA: TGCGCCAGCAGCTTGCAGGGCCCAGGAACCCCCTACGAGCAGTACTTC.